This is a list of T cell receptor beta chains from one sample in a study of shared T cell receptors in the human thymus. Method: immunoSEQ multiplex PCR; TCRdb's copy keeps in-frame clones and lacks some. The table has 600,000 to 900,000 clones, roughly 88% seen once. These data also featured in a second study, about human thymus T cells.

Sequencing was done on a sample of thymocytes. These receptors all stem from a girl under two years old with a congenital heart defect. The CDR3 runs from the conserved cysteine through the conserved F or W. A D gene is named only where the DNA matches it firmly. The size field is filled for only some rows; it gives once, few, many or a size class.

j_call d_call v_call clone_size cdr3_nt cdr3_aa
TRBJ1-1 . TRBV7-2 . TGTGCCAGCAGCTTAGATTTGGACACGAGCACTGAAGCTTTCTTT CASSLDLDTSTEAFF
TRBJ2-1 TRBD2 TRBV6-4 . TGTGCCAGCAGTGACTCGAGTGGGACTAGCGGAAACAATGAGCAGTTCTTC CASSDSSGTSGNNEQFF
TRBJ1-5 . TRBV5-6 . TGTGCCAGCAGCTTTTTTCGGGTCGATCAGCCCCAGCATTTT CASSFFRVDQPQHF
TRBJ1-6 . TRBV9 . TGTGCCAGCAGCGACTTAAAGGAGGGGAATTATAATTCACCCCTCCACTTT CASSDLKEGNYNSPLHF
TRBJ1-5 TRBD1 TRBV7-6 . TGTGCCAGCAGCTGGGCAGGGGGGTTGACTCAGCCCCAGCATTTT CASSWAGGLTQPQHF
TRBJ1-3 . TRBV23-1 . TGCGCCAGCAGTCCCCAGCGGGGGGCGAGGGACTCTGGAAACACCATATATTTT CASSPQRGARDSGNTIYF
TRBJ1-2 . TRBV13 few TGTGCCAGCAGCTTAAACCCGGGTTCGGTCGGCTACACCTTC CASSLNPGSVGYTF
TRBJ1-1 TRBD1 TRBV7-9 . TGTGCCAGCAGCTTAAGGATCCGACAGGGGGCTACTGAAGCTTTCTTT CASSLRIRQGATEAFF
TRBJ1-3 TRBD1 TRBV5-6 few TGTGCCAGCAGCCGAAGCCAGGACAGGGATTCTGGAAACACCATATATTTT CASSRSQDRDSGNTIYF
TRBJ1-6 . TRBV9 . TGTGCCAGCAGCGCCCTTCATGATAGGGGGCCCCTCCACTTT CASSALHDRGPLHF
TRBJ2-5 . TRBV2 . TGTGCCAGCAGTTTCTACGGGACTCCCCAAGAGACCCAGTACTTC CASSFYGTPQETQYF
TRBJ2-1 . TRBV7-2 . TGTGCCAGCAGCTTAGCCGACTTACGGCGACCGACCCTCAATGAGCAGTTCTTC CASSLADLRRPTLNEQFF
TRBJ2-7 . TRBV27 . TGTGCCAGCAGTTCCCAACTTACTCCGACCTACGAGCAGTACTTC CASSSQLTPTYEQYF
TRBJ2-1 . TRBV5-4 . TGTGCCAGCAGCCTCCTCATTTCCCGGGGAGACAATGAGCAGTTCTTC CASSLLISRGDNEQFF
TRBJ2-1 TRBD2 TRBV28 . TGTGCCAGCAGTCCCACTCGGGAGCGGGGGCGCCGGTCCAATGAGCAGTTCTTC CASSPTRERGRRSNEQFF
TRBJ1-2 TRBD1 TRBV30 . TGTGCCTGGAGGACAGGGGGCCACTATGGCTACACCTTC CAWRTGGHYGYTF
TRBJ1-6 TRBD1 TRBV6-5 . TGTGCCACCCAGGACAGGAATTATAATTCACCCCTCCACTTT CATQDRNYNSPLHF
TRBJ1-1 . TRBV4-1 . TGCGCCAGCAGCCACGCCGCCGGGATAGAGACTGAAGCTTTCTTT CASSHAAGIETEAFF
TRBJ2-7 TRBD1 TRBV5-1 once TGCGCCAGCAGCGAGACAGGGCCCGACTACGAGCAGTACTTC CASSETGPDYEQYF
TRBJ2-7 TRBD1 TRBV7-2 once TGTGCCAGCAGCTCGCGTCCTACAGGGGCTGGCTACGAGCAGTACTTC CASSSRPTGAGYEQYF
TRBJ1-4 . TRBV4-3 . TGCGCCAGCAGCCAAGCCGGCGGAAAACTGTTTTTT CASSQAGGKLFF
TRBJ2-7 . TRBV5-1 . TGCGCCAGCATTCCCCTTTGGAGCTCCTACGAGCAGTACTTC CASIPLWSSYEQYF
TRBJ1-4 . TRBV27 . TGTGCCAGCAGTTTATCGGGGGCTGGTGAAAAACTGTTTTTT CASSLSGAGEKLFF
TRBJ1-4 . TRBV30 . TGTGCCTGGAGTCTGGGCAGGTCGGATAATGAAAAACTGTTTTTT CAWSLGRSDNEKLFF
TRBJ1-2 TRBD1 TRBV11-2 . TGTGCCAGCAGCTTATCCCACACCGGGACAGGTACAAACTATGGCTACACCTTC CASSLSHTGTGTNYGYTF
TRBJ2-7 TRBD2 TRBV5-4 once TGTGCCAGCAGCCAAGAGGCCCACCTAGCGGGGGGCCTCTACGAGCAGTACTTC CASSQEAHLAGGLYEQYF